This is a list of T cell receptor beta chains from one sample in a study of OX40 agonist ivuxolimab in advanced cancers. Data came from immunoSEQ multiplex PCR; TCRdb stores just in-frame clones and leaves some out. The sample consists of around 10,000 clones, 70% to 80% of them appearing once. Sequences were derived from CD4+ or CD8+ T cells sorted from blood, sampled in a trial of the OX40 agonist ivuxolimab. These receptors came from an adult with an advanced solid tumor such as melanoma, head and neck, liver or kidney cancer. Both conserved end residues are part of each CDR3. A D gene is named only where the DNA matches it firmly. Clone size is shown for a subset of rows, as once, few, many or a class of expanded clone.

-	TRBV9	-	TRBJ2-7	TGTGCCAGCAGCGTAGTCCCGGCAATTCCCTACGAGCAGTACTTC	CASSVVPAIPYEQYF
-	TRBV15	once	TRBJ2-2	TGTGCCACCACATCGAACACCGGGGAGCTGTTTTTT	CATTSNTGELFF
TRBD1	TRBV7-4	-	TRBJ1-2	TGTGCCAGCAGCCCTGTAACTGGGACAGGGAACTATGGCTACACCTTC	CASSPVTGTGNYGYTF
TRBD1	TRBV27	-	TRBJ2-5	TGTGCCAGCAGTCCCCTGACAGGGGAGGAGACCCAGTACTTC	CASSPLTGEETQYF
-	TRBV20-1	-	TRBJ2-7	TGCAGTGCCCCCGGGACTTACGAGCAGTACTTC	CSAPGTYEQYF
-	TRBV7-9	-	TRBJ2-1	TGTGCCAGCAGCTTAGGGGTAGGGGCAGGGCAGTTCTTC	CASSLGVGAGQFF
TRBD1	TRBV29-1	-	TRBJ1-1	TGCAGCGTTGAAGATGCCCGACAGGGGGGGACTGAAGCTTTCTTT	CSVEDARQGGTEAFF
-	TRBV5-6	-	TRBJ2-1	TGTGCCAGCAGCTTGGTTCAGGTGTACAATGAGCAGTTCTTC	CASSLVQVYNEQFF
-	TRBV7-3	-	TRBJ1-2	TGTGCCAGCACCCTCTGGGGGGCCGGTGGCTACACCTTC	CASTLWGAGGYTF
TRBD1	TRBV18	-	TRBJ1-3	TGTGCCAGCTCGCGCGACAGGGCTGGAAACACCATATATTTT	CASSRDRAGNTIYF
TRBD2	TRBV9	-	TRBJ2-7	TGTGCCAGCAGCGTAGGGGGCGGGAGGGCATCCTACGAGCAGTACTTC	CASSVGGGRASYEQYF
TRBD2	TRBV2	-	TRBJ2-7	TGTGCCAGCAGTTCGGTAGCGGGGGCTACCTACGAGCAGTACTTC	CASSSVAGATYEQYF
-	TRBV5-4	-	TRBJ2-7	TGTGCCAGCAGCTCGACCCAGAGCGAGCAGTACTTC	CASSSTQSEQYF
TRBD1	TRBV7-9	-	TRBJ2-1	TGTGCCAGCAGCTTAGGGACAGGGGGCTCCTACAATGAGCAGTTCTTC	CASSLGTGGSYNEQFF
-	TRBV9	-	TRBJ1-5	TGTGCCAGCAGCCTGGGGGCAGCGCATCAGCCCCAGCATTTT	CASSLGAAHQPQHF
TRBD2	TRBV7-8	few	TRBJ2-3	TGTGCCAGCAGCTTTAATAGCGGGGACTTCACAGATACGCAGTATTTT	CASSFNSGDFTDTQYF
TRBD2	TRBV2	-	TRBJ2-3	TGTGCCAGTCGATTATCCTCACTAGCGGCGACAGATACGCAGTATTTT	CASRLSSLAATDTQYF
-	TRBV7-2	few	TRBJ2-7	TGTGCCAGCAGCCCCAGGGTCTTTTACGAGCAGTACTTC	CASSPRVFYEQYF
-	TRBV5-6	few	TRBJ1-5	TGTGCCAGCAGCTCCGGAGGTGGACCCAATCAGCCCCAGCATTTT	CASSSGGGPNQPQHF
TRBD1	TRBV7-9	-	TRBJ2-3	TGTGCCATCTGGACAGGGGATGGGACAGATACGCAGTATTTT	CAIWTGDGTDTQYF